This TCR beta chain appears in the sequencing data of a study of T cells after yellow fever vaccination. Points from the study as a whole: Reappearance after the booster was observed for most primary-vaccination clones (about 95% CD4, about 85% CD8). Shared CD4/CD8 clonotypes were a small share, likely from convergent recombination. Within FACS-sorted repertoires, abundant clonotypes contaminating from the bulk population could be present. Researchers report a weaker secondary response that nonetheless peaked faster, day 5 versus 15.

This clonotype was detected many times. Its specificity is unknown. TCRdb re-called the 5' RACE reads with MiXCR, one entry per CDR3 protein. Of around 300,000 distinct CDR3 sequences listed, over 4% are singletons. V was shortened by 5 bases and J by 9 bases, with 12 bases between the two germline ends. The CDR3 contains 12 residues. The germline gives CDR1 SGHRS, CDR2 YFSETQ. This TCR derives from a young man who received the YFV17D yellow fever vaccine. This sequence joins TRBV5-1 and TRBJ2-1; maybe TRBD2 (6 bases). The source was PBMCs, collected 5 days after the yellow fever booster vaccination. The CDR3 spells CASRPGVGEQFF. CDR3 nucleotides: TGCGCCAGCAGACCGGGAGTAGGTGAGCAGTTCTTC.